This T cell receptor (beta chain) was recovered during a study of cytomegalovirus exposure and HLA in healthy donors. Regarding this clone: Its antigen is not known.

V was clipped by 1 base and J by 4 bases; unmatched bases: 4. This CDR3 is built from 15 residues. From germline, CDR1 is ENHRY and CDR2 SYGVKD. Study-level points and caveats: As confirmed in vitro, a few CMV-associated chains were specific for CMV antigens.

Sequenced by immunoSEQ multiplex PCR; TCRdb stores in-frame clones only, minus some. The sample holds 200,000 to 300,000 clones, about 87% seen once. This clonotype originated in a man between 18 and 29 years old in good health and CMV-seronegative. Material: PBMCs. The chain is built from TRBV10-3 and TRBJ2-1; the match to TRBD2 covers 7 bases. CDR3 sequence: CAISELDGRYNEQFF. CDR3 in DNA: TGTGCCATCAGTGAGTTAGACGGGAGGTACAATGAGCAGTTCTTC.